This entry is about one TCR beta chain. Its target is not known. The assay was immunoSEQ multiplex PCR, and TCRdb's table has in-frame clones only and misses some. The sample holds roughly 180,000 clones; roughly 91% are singletons and the top ten take around 0.98%. J gave up 4 bases and V 0 bases, and 7 bases lay outside the gene matches. In germline, CDR1 is SGHRS, CDR2 YFSETQ. This CDR3 is 16 amino acids long. This sample stems from a study of T cell responses to AZD1222 COVID-19 vaccine. Points from the study as a whole: In all cases, repertoires were sampled only after the peak T cell response. Within unmutated variant regions lay the reported targets of nearly half of spike-specific TCRs. Increased Spike-specific TCR breadth and depth were observed after two AZD1222 doses.

This chain uses TRBV5-1 with TRBJ1-2, with 9 bases lining up with TRBD1. The sequences come from peripheral blood, collected 28 days after the second dose of the MenACWY control vaccine. This TCR was recovered from an adult who received the MenACWY meningococcal vaccine as a control. CDR3 sequence reads: CASSLAGTGTSYGYTF. The CDR3 nucleotides are TGCGCCAGCAGCTTGGCCGGGACAGGGACCTCCTATGGCTACACCTTC.